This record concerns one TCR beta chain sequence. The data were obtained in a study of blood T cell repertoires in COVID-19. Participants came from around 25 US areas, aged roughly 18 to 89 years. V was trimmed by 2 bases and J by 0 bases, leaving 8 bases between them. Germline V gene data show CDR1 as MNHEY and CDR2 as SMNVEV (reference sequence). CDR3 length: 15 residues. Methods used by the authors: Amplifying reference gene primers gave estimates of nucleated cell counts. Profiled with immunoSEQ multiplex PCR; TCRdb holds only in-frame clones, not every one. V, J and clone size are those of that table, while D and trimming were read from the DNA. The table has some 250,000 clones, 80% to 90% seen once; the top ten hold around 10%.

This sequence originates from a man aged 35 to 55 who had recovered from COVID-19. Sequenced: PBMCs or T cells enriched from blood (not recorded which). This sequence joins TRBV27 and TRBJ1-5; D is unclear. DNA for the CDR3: TGTGCCAGCAGTTTAGAGAGGGATAGCAATCAGCCCCAGCATTTT. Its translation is CASSLERDSNQPQHF.